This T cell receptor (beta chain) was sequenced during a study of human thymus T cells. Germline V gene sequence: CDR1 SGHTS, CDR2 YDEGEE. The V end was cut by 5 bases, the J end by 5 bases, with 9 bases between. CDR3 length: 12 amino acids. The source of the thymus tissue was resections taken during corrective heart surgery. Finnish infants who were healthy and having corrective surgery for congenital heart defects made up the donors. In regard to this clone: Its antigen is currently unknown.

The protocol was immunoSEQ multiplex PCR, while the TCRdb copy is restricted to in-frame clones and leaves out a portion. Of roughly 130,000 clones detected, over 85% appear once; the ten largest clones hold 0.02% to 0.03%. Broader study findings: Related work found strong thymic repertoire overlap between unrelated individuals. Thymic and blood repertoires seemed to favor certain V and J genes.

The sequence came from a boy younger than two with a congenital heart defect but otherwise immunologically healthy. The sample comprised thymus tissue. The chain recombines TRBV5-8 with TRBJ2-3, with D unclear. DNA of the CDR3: TGTGCCAGCAGTTATGACGGAGATACGCAGTATTTT. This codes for CASSYDGDTQYF.